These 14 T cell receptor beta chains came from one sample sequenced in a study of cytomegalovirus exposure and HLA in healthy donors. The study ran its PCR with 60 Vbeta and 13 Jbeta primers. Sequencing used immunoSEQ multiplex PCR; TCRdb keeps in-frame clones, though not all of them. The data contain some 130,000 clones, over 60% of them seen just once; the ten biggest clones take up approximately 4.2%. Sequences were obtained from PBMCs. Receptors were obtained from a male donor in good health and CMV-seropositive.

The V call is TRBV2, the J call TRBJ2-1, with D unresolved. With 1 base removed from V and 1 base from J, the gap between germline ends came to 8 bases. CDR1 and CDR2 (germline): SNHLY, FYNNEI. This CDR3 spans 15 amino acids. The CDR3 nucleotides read TGTGCCAGCAGTGAAGGGCGACTGTCCTACAATGAGCAGTTCTTC. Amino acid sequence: CASSEGRLSYNEQFF.

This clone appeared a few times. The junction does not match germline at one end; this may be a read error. CDR3 DNA: TGTGCCAGCAGGCAAGCGCGGGGGGGCCCAAGCACCGGGGAGCTGTTTTTT. Protein sequence: CASRQARGGPSTGELFF. The chain has TRBV4-2 and TRBJ2-2; 9 bases are a match to TRBD2. Germline-derived CDR1 and CDR2 are LGHNA and YNFKEQ. This CDR3 is 17 amino acids long.

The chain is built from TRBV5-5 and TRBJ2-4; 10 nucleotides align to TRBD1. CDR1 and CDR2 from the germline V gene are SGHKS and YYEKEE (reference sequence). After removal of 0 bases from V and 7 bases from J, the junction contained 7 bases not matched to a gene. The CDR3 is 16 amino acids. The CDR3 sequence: CASSLDPGQGSNIQYF. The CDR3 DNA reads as TGTGCCAGCAGCTTGGACCCGGGACAGGGGTCGAACATTCAGTACTTC.

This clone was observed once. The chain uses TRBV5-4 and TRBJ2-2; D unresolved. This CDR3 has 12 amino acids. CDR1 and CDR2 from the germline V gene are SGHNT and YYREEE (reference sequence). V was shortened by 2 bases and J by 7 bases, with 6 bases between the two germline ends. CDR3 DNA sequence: TGTGCCAGCAGCTTTTCGGTCGGGGAGCTGTTTTTT. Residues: CASSFSVGELFF.

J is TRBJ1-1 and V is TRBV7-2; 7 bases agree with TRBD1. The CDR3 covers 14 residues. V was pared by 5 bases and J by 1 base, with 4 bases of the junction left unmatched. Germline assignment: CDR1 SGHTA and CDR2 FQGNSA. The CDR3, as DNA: TGTGCCAGCAGCACCCAGGGGGGGAACACTGAAGCTTTCTTT. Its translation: CASSTQGGNTEAFF.

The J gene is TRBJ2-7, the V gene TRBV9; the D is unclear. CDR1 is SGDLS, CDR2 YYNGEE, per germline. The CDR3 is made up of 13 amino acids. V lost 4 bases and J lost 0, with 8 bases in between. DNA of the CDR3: TGTGCCAGCAGCAAAAGGAGCTCCTACGAGCAGTACTTC. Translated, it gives CASSKRSSYEQYF.

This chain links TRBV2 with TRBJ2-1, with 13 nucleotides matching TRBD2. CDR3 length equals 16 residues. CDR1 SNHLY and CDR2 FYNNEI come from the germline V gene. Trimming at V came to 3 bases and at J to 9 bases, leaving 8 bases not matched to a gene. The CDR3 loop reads CASSERTSGGRSEQFF. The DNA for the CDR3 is TGTGCCAGCAGTGAGCGGACTAGCGGGGGAAGGAGTGAGCAGTTCTTC.

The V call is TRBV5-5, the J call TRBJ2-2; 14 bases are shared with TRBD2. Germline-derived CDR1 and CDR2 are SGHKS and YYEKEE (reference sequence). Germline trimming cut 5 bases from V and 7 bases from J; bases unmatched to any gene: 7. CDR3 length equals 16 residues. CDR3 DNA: TGTGCCAGCAGTTTCGGACTAGCGGGAGGAGTCGGGGAGCTGTTTTTT. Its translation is CASSFGLAGGVGELFF.

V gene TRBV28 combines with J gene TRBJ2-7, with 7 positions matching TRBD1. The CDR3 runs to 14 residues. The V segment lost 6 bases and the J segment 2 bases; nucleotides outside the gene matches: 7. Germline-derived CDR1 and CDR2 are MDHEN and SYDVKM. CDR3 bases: TGTGCCAGCAGCACGGGACAGAGGACCTACGAGCAGTACTTC. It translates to CASSTGQRTYEQYF.

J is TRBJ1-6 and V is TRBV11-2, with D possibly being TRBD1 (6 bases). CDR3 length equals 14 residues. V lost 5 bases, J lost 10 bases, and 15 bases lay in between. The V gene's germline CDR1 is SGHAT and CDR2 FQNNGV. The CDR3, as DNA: TGTGCCAGCAGCCGAGGGGGGGTTGTCTCACCCCTCCACTTT. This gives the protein CASSRGGVVSPLHF. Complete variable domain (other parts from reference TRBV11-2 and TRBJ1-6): EAGVAQSPRYKIIEKRQSVAFWCNPISGHATLYWYQQILGQGPKLLIQFQNNGVVDDSQLPKDRFSAERLKGVDSTLKIQPAKLEDSAVYLCASSRGGVVSPLHFGNGTRLTVT.

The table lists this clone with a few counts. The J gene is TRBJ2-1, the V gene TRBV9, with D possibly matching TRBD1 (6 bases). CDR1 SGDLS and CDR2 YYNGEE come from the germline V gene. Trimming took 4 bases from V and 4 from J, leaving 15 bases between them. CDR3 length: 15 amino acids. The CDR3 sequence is CASSPRDIRYNEQFF. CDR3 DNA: TGTGCCAGCAGCCCCCGGGACATACGGTACAATGAGCAGTTCTTC.

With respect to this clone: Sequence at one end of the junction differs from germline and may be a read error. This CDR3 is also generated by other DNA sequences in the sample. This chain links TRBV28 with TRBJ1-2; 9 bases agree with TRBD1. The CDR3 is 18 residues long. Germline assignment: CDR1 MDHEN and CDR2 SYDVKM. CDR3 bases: TGCGCCAGCAGTTTACTCCCTCCCGAGACAGGGGGAGGCTATGGCTACACCTTC. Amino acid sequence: CASSLLPPETGGGYGYTF.

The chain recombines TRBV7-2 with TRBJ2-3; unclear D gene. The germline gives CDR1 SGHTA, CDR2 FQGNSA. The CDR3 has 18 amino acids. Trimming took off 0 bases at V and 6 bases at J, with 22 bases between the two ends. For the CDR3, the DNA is TGTGCCAGCAGCTTAGCGTTCCCTGACCTATTACGGGTGGATACGCAGTATTTT. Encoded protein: CASSLAFPDLLRVDTQYF.

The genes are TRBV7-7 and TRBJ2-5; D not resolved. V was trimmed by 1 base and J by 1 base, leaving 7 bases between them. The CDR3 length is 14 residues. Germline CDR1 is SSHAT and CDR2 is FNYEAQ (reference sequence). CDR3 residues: CASSLGSGQETQYF. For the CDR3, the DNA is TGTGCCAGCAGCTTAGGTTCCGGCCAAGAGACCCAGTACTTC.